These T cell receptor beta chains were read from a single sample in a study of PD-L1 blockade in urothelial cancer. Profiling relied on immunoSEQ multiplex PCR, and the TCRdb table lists in-frame clones only, not all of them. The data show around 63,000 clones, with around four fifths seen just once and around 1.6% held by the top ten. Material: PBMCs, obtained around atezolizumab (anti-PD-L1) treatment. These receptors all come from a man in his 70s with urothelial cancer. The CDR3 runs from the conserved cysteine through the conserved F or W. A D gene is named only where the DNA matches it firmly. Clone size is given for some rows only: seen once, a few or many times, or a class if the clone is expanded.

TRBJ2-1 TRBD2 . TRBV28 TGTGCCAGCAGGGGAGGGCGGGAGGGCCGCATCAATGAGCAGTTCTTC CASRGGREGRINEQFF
TRBJ2-5 . . TRBV11-2 TGTGCCAGCAGACACCCAGGCAGGGAACTAAAGACCCAGTACTTC CASRHPGRELKTQYF
TRBJ1-3 TRBD1 once TRBV29-1 TGCAGCGTTGGGACAGGGACGTCTGGAAACACCATATATTTT CSVGTGTSGNTIYF
TRBJ2-7 . . TRBV14 TGTGCCAGCAGCCAAGTAGGAGGGGAGGTCTACGAGCAGTACTTC CASSQVGGEVYEQYF
TRBJ2-3 . few TRBV11-3 TGTGCCAGCAGCCACGGGAGAGGGACAGATACGCAGTATTTT CASSHGRGTDTQYF
TRBJ1-3 TRBD1 . TRBV6-5 TGTGCCAGCAGTAGACAGGGAACCTCTGGAAACACCATATATTTT CASSRQGTSGNTIYF
TRBJ1-1 . . TRBV6-6 TGTGCCAGCAGTTCCGGAAACAGGAACACTGAAGCTTTCTTT CASSSGNRNTEAFF
TRBJ1-3 TRBD1 . TRBV7-6 TGTGCCAGCAGCTTGGGACAGGGAAACACCATATATTTT CASSLGQGNTIYF
TRBJ2-4 . . TRBV5-1 TGCGCCAGCAGCCTAGGTCCCCCGGACAGTGTAGCCAAAAACATTCAGTACTTC CASSLGPPDSVAKNIQYF
TRBJ2-5 TRBD2 . TRBV6-1 TGTGCCAGCAGTGTTGCGGGCGGGAGAGAGACCCAGTACTTC CASSVAGGRETQYF
TRBJ2-1 . few TRBV5-1 TGCGCCAGCAGCTTGGATACGGGTCAAGGTTGGAATGAGCAGTTCTTC CASSLDTGQGWNEQFF
TRBJ1-5 . . TRBV7-8 TGTGCCAGCAGCTTAGGAACAGCCCTGTATAGCAATCAGCCCCAGCATTTT CASSLGTALYSNQPQHF
TRBJ2-7 . . TRBV6-5 TGTGCCAGCAGCTTTGGCGGCTCCTACGAGCAGTACTTC CASSFGGSYEQYF
TRBJ2-4 TRBD1 . TRBV28 TGTGCCAGCAGCCAACAGGGGAGAAAAAACATTCAGTACTTC CASSQQGRKNIQYF